This T cell receptor (beta chain) stems from a study of human T cells and chemical hapten exposure. Looking at the study overall: Across samples, TCR yields varied, mostly owing to small differences in pooled library volumes.

This clonotype was seen many times. TCRdb recomputed calls from the RACE reads with MiXCR, one row per CDR3 protein. This sample has approximately 400,000 distinct CDR3 sequences, with approximately 5.1% found just once. Time point meaning: pre-sensitization, week 0. The treatment denotes: therapeutic diphenylcyclopropenone sensitization with weekly scalp DPC. Extraction of total RNA was performed on unfractionated whole blood. The starting material was whole blood, obtained in connection with sensitization to the hapten diphenylcyclopropenone (DPC). The sequence came from a woman between 50 and 59 years old with alopecia areata. Some clones in this sample may be carry-over from other donors' samples.

CDR3 bases: TGTGCCAGCAGCTTAGACCGACCCAATTTAGAGTACTTC. It encodes CASSLDRPNLEYF. V gene TRBV7-9 combines with J gene TRBJ2-7, with no clear D. Germline lookup yields CDR1 SEHNR and CDR2 FQNEAQ (reference sequence). With 1 base removed from V and 11 bases from J, the gap between germline ends came to 15 bases. CDR3 length: 13 residues. The full variable domain, its missing parts supplied by reference TRBV7-9 and TRBJ2-7, is DTGVSQNPRHKITKRGQNVTFRCDPISEHNRLYWYRQTLGQGPEFLTYFQNEAQLEKSRLLSDRFSAERPKGSFSTLEIQRTEQGDSAMYLCASSLDRPNLEYFGPGTRLTVT.